This T cell receptor beta chain was recovered during a study of cytotoxic CD8 clonotypes in ibrutinib-treated CLL. Notes on the study in general: The clonality went up when patients responded to ibrutinib and dropped back toward baseline at progression.

Sequenced by immunoSEQ multiplex PCR; TCRdb stores in-frame clones only, minus some. The data show approximately 140,000 clones, less than 95% seen once. This clone was seen once. Its antigen is still unknown. Genomic DNA (about 2 micrograms) was obtained from cryopreserved PBMCs for construction of TCR beta libraries. The sequence derives from a human donor with chronic lymphocytic leukemia. The starting material was PBMCs, obtained after 12 months of ibrutinib treatment.

Here the CDR3 reads CASSFSGVNTGELFF. In nucleotides, the CDR3 is TGTGCCAGCAGTTTCAGCGGGGTGAACACCGGGGAGCTGTTTTTT. This chain links TRBV7-2 with TRBJ2-2; the match to TRBD2 covers 7 bases. Germline CDR1 SGHTA, CDR2 FQGNSA. With 6 bases clipped from V and 1 base from J, the junction kept 5 bases outside the gene matches. The CDR3 has 15 amino acids. Full variable domain (remainder filled in from reference TRBV7-2 and TRBJ2-2): GAGVSQSPSNKVTEKGKDVELRCDPISGHTALYWYRQSLGQGLEFLIYFQGNSAPDKSGLPSDRFSAERTGGSVSTLTIQRTQQEDSAVYLCASSFSGVNTGELFFGEGSRLTVL.